The source of this T cell receptor (beta chain) is a study of blood T cells in healthy people across ages (dated by TCRdb to between 2014 and 2017). As for the study more broadly: In model experiments, template switching captured roughly one uniquely barcoded TCR beta cDNA molecule for every two T cells. To track age-related changes in TCR beta repertoire diversity, the study relied on deep sequencing normalized with unique cDNA molecular identifiers. Donors were grouped into four age groups: young (average approximately 15 years), middle-aged (39), aged (around 62) and long-lived (about 82). To avoid experimental bias, donors of different ages were spread randomly across the sequencing lanes. Two additional independent replicas of 1 million unique cDNA reads from the same blood draw were analyzed for two donors (one aged 18 to 30 and one aged 80 or older).

Systemically healthy Caucasian individuals from Russia, 35 to 50 in total and aged roughly 6 to 100 years, were included as donors. About 10 milliliters of peripheral blood were drawn from each donor into EDTA-treated Vacutainer tubes. Ficoll-Paque density-gradient centrifugation was used to isolate PBMCs, with at least 7 million obtained per sample. Total RNA, at least 6 micrograms per sample, was extracted from PBMCs with Trizol reagent. Naive CD45RAhigh/CD27high T cell percentages were measured by flow cytometry on a PBMC aliquot from every donor. The CDR3 has 16 amino acids, counting the end cysteine and phenylalanine. The only DNA kept is the CDR3, 48 bases in frame from the first base. Germline trimming: 4 bases from V, 1 base from J; junction bases outside gene matches: 9. As encoded in the germline V gene (reference sequence), CDR1 is SEHNR while CDR2 is FQNEAQ. Libraries were made using 5' RACE. Sequenced using an Illumina HiSeq 2500. A second PCR of about 7 to 12 cycles was performed with a sample-barcoded 5' primer and a J-beta primer mix. A template-switch 5' adaptor carrying 12 random nucleotides introduced a unique molecular identifier onto each TCR beta cDNA molecule. Each sample yielded at least 2.5 million CDR3-containing paired-end reads. First-strand cDNA was synthesized from all RNA with the Mint cDNA synthesis kit, primed by a TRBC-specific oligonucleotide. Following uracil-DNA glycosylase treatment, all cDNA underwent a first 18-cycle PCR with the universal primers M1SS and BC2_uni_R. The authors processed their data as follows. Normalization of each sample was performed by random selection of 1 million high-quality reads, each carrying a distinct molecular identifier. Reads sharing molecular identifiers were discarded rather than binned into consensus sequences. CDR3 identification, clonotype clustering and error correction used MiTCR with a Q25 quality threshold and the strictest error-elimination algorithm. A nonparametric unseen species model with Euler transformation was used to estimate a lower bound on total TCR beta diversity. TCRdb reran the public reads through fastp at Q25 and MiXCR, keeping productive beta chains. Every entry covers one CDR3 protein and lists the most common genes and DNA from its rows. Clone size and V and J calls follow TCRdb, not the original study. The sample profile shows approximately 320,000 distinct CDR3 sequences; around 29% of them were found once. 25% to 35% of the sample is taken by the ten largest.

Overall results and qualifications from the work: Estimates of total diversity based on one million sequenced T cells were considered lower bounds and underestimates. There was a strong correlation between observed TCR beta diversity and the percentage of naive T cells measured by flow cytometry. Because donor CMV infection status was unknown, age-related changes in expanded clonotypes were potentially confounded. Compared with the aged group, more naive CD4+ T cells, fewer expanded clones and increased TCR diversity were shown by the long-lived group, suggesting age selection. Conclusive comparison of naive and antigen-experienced compartments was prevented by the profiling of bulk unsorted PBMCs. Observed TCR beta diversity per million T cells fell roughly linearly with age, and a significant reduction was already apparent by age approximately 40.

A remark on this clonotype: Its binding antigen is unknown. Base qualities are not provided; no much larger clone lies one nucleotide away.

This TCR was recovered from a woman aged 70-85 years in good health. The chain links TRBV7-9 with TRBJ1-1; 7 of the junction bases match TRBD1. Sequenced input: blood. The CDR3 sequence is CASSWRQGIRNTEAFF. The nucleotide sequence reads as follows: TGTGCCAGCAGCTGGCGACAGGGTATCCGGAACACTGAAGCTTTCTTT.